Following are 19 T cell receptor beta chains from one sample sequenced in a study of blood T cell repertoires in COVID-19 (dated by TCRdb to the early 2020s). The receptor library was made with the immunoSEQ multiplex PCR assay. TCRdb carries this immuneACCESS record with in-frame sequences only. Its versions omit some clonotypes, under half of them owing to an unresolved V gene in the studies checked, with the rest unexplained. In this sample the table shows hundreds of thousands of clones, more than 80% of which occur a single time. Roughly 1.2% of the sample is held by the ten biggest clonotypes. Source material: peripheral blood. Receptors originate from a man between 35 and 55 years old with acute or convalescent COVID-19.

The chain joins TRBV29-1 to TRBJ2-5, with D perhaps matching TRBD1 (5 bases). The CDR3 runs to 12 residues. Between the trimmed V and J ends, which lost 2 bases and 5 bases, there was a span of 9 bases. Germline V gives CDR1 SQVTM, CDR2 ANQGSEA. CDR3 protein: CSVEQGSETQYF. The CDR3 coding sequence is TGCAGCGTTGAACAGGGTTCGGAGACCCAGTACTTC.

The chain couples TRBV27 to TRBJ2-7, with 7 bases that match TRBD1. Germline CDR1 is MNHEY and CDR2 is SMNVEV (reference sequence). This CDR3 spans 15 amino acids. The J segment lost 2 bases and the V segment lost 4 bases, leaving 8 bases of the junction unmatched. CDR3 sequence: CASSSTGTVPYEQYF. The DNA for the CDR3 is TGTGCCAGCAGTTCCACCGGGACAGTGCCCTACGAGCAGTACTTC.

The chain couples TRBV11-2 to TRBJ2-7; D gene uncertain. CDR1 and CDR2 (germline): SGHAT, FQNNGV. The CDR3 contains 11 residues. The ends were cut back, 2 bases at V and 4 bases at J, with 3 bases in the middle. Written as DNA, the CDR3 is TGTGCCAGCAGCTTACAATACGAGCAGTACTTC. Encoded protein: CASSLQYEQYF.

The chain is built from TRBV12-5 and TRBJ2-3; 8 positions match TRBD2. CDR1 LGHNT and CDR2 FRNRAP come from the germline V gene. The J segment lost 6 bases and the V segment lost 4 bases, leaving 15 bases of the junction unmatched. The length of the CDR3 is 17 residues. The CDR3 sequence is CASGSDAMGLVSDTQYF. The CDR3 DNA sequence: TGTGCTAGTGGTTCGGATGCGATGGGACTAGTCTCGGATACGCAGTATTTT.

This rearrangement joins TRBV29-1 to TRBJ2-7; 9 bases are a match to TRBD1. Germline lookup yields CDR1 SQVTM and CDR2 ANQGSEA. V lost 1 base to trimming and J lost 4 bases; unmatched junction nucleotides: 2. This CDR3 is built from 13 residues. In DNA form, the CDR3 reads TGCAGCGTTGAAGTGACAGGGGGGTACGAGCAGTACTTC. Its protein is CSVEVTGGYEQYF.

A note on this clone: Distinct nucleotide sequences in the sample also encode this CDR3. The chain couples TRBV30 to TRBJ1-5, with a weak D call TRBD1 (5 bases). This CDR3 is 13 amino acids long. Between the trimmed V and J ends, which lost 0 bases and 4 bases, there was a span of 7 bases. In germline, CDR1 is GTSNPN, CDR2 SVGIG (reference sequence). The CDR3 bases are TGTGCCTGGAGTGTGTCAGGGAATCAGCCCCAGCATTTT. As protein: CAWSVSGNQPQHF.

This clone was counted once. The chain uses TRBV28 and TRBJ2-5; possible D gene TRBD1, 6 bases. This CDR3 has 13 amino acids. Looked up from germline, CDR1 is MDHEN and CDR2 is SYDVKM. V was cut by 3 bases and J by 5 bases, with 10 bases left in between. The CDR3 is CASSFLRGETQYF. The DNA for the CDR3 is TGTGCCAGCAGTTTTCTTAGGGGGGAGACCCAGTACTTC.

This sequence joins TRBV21-1 and TRBJ1-1; TRBD1, as called in the table, went unchecked against the DNA. TRBV21-1 constitutes a pseudogene. The CDR3 length is 16 residues. CDR3 residues: CASSTDRTRWNTEAFF. The CDR3 DNA sequence: TGTGCCAGCAGCACAGACAGGACTCGGTGGAACACTGAAGCTTTCTTT.

The rearrangement uses TRBV28 and TRBJ1-2; 9 nucleotides align to TRBD1. Germline V gene data show CDR1 as MDHEN and CDR2 as SYDVKM. V was pared by 5 bases and J by 1 base, with 11 bases of the junction left unmatched. This CDR3 comprises 17 residues. The CDR3 region is CASSPVTGGGRNYGYTF. The CDR3 DNA sequence: TGTGCCAGCAGTCCAGTGACAGGGGGTGGGCGTAACTATGGCTACACCTTC.

The V call is TRBV4-1, the J call TRBJ2-7; 12 nucleotides align to TRBD2. This CDR3 has 19 residues. Germline CDR1 and CDR2: MGHRA and YSYEKL. After removal of 1 base from V and 3 bases from J, the junction contained 13 bases not matched to a gene. CDR3 in DNA: TGCGCCAGCAGCCAAGCCCGGGGGCTAGCGGGAGGGTATCACTACGAGCAGTACTTC. Protein product: CASSQARGLAGGYHYEQYF.

The J gene is TRBJ1-5, the V gene TRBV6-2 or TRBV6-3, with unresolved D. Germline values: CDR1 MNHEY, CDR2 SVGEGT. Trimming left V 6 bases short and J 2 bases short, with 20 bases between. The CDR3 extends over 17 amino acids. CDR3 in amino acids: CASSPVGRRIRNQPQHF. The CDR3 region has the DNA TGTGCCAGCAGCCCCGTGGGCAGACGGATACGCAATCAGCCCCAGCATTTT.

The chain carries TRBV19 and TRBJ2-3; 10 bases are shared with TRBD2. This CDR3 is built from 15 residues. Germline V CDR1 and CDR2: LNHDA, SQIVND (reference sequence). V shed 7 bases, J shed 1 base, and the junction held 5 bases outside the gene matches. The CDR3 loop is CASTPSGRRTDTQYF. In nucleotides, the CDR3 is TGTGCCAGTACCCCTAGCGGGAGACGCACAGATACGCAGTATTTT.

This chain joins TRBV28 and TRBJ1-5, with D perhaps TRBD1 (6 bases). V was trimmed by 6 bases and J by 7 bases, leaving 10 bases between them. Germline V gene lookup returns CDR1 MDHEN and CDR2 SYDVKM. This CDR3 region has 12 residues. The CDR3 DNA follows: TGTGCCAGCAGACAGGGAGAACAGCCCCAGCATTTT. Its translation: CASRQGEQPQHF.

This clone has more than one count but fewer than ten. V is TRBV5-1 and J is TRBJ1-2, with D unresolved. The CDR3 totals 13 residues. Trimming left V 3 bases short and J 4 bases short, with 10 bases between. Per the germline V gene, CDR1 is SGHRS and CDR2 is YFSETQ. CDR3 in amino acids: CASSSPTSYGYTF. CDR3 coding DNA: TGCGCCAGCAGCTCGCCGACAAGCTATGGCTACACCTTC.

This chain connects TRBV5-6 to TRBJ2-7, with no clear D. Germline CDR1 reads SGHDT; CDR2 reads YYEEEE. V was shortened by 0 bases and J by 6 bases, with 19 bases between the two germline ends. The CDR3 runs 16 residues. CDR3 sequence: CASSLGLGSRIGEQYF. In nucleotides, the CDR3 is TGTGCCAGCAGCTTGGGATTAGGTAGCCGGATAGGCGAGCAGTACTTC.

This sequence joins TRBV6-5 and TRBJ2-7, with a possible D match to TRBD1 (6 bases). The CDR3 spans 15 residues. Germline V gives CDR1 MNHEY, CDR2 SVGAGI. V dropped 7 bases and J dropped 3 bases, with 19 bases sitting between them. The CDR3 DNA reads as TGTGCCAGCAAGCCAGAGACGGACAGAATCTACGAGCAGTACTTC. Its translation is CASKPETDRIYEQYF.

This rearrangement joins TRBV2 to TRBJ1-2; D is uncertain. CDR1 is SNHLY and CDR2 is FYNNEI in the germline V gene. This CDR3 region has 12 residues. Trimming pared 0 bases from V and 13 bases from J, leaving 12 bases between. The CDR3 DNA reads as TGTGCCAGCAGTGAAGCGCGGCGGTCGCGCACCTTC. Protein: CASSEARRSRTF. Variable domain in full (rest from reference TRBV2 and TRBJ1-2): EPEVTQTPSHQVTQMGQEVILRCVPISNHLYFYWYRQILGQKVEFLVSFYNNEISEKSEIFDDQFSVERPDGSNFTLKIRSTKLEDSAMYFCASSEARRSRTFGSGTRLTVV.

The chain recombines TRBV21-1 with TRBJ1-1. TRBV21-1 is a pseudogene locus. CDR3 length: 15 amino acids. The CDR3 reads CASSIRDGRNTEAFF. For the CDR3, the DNA is TGTGCCAGCAGCATCCGGGACGGGAGGAACACTGAAGCTTTCTTT.

The chain links TRBV28 to TRBJ2-3; D is possibly TRBD1 (5 bases). The CDR3 length is 13 residues. The germline V and J ends were trimmed by 7 bases and 3 bases, with 11 bases remaining between them. The germline V gene has CDR1 MDHEN and CDR2 SYDVKM. CDR3 DNA: TGTGCCAGCATACAGCCAGGGACAGATACGCAGTATTTT. It specifies CASIQPGTDTQYF.